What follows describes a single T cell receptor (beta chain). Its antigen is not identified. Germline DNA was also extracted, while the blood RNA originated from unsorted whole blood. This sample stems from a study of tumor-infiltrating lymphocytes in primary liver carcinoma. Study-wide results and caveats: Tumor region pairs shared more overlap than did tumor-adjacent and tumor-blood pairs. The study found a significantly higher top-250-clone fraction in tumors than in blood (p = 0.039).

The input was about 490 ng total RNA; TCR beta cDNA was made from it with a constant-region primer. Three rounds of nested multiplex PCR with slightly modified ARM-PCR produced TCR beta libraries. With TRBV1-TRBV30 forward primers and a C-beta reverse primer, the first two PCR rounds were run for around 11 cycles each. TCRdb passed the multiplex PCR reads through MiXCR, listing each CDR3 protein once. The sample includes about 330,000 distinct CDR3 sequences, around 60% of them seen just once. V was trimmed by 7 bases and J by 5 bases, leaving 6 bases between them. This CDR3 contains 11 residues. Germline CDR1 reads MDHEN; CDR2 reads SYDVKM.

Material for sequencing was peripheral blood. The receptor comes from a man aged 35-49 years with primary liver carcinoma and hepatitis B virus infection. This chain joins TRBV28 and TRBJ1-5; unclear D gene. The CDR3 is CASIQYQPQHF. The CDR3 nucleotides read TGTGCCAGCATCCAATATCAGCCCCAGCATTTT.